In its sample, the clone carrying this T cell receptor (beta chain) was seen a few times. Germline values: CDR1 SGHRS, CDR2 YFSETQ. Trimming removed 0 bases from V and 0 bases from J; junction bases left unmatched: 3. The CDR3 has 16 residues. The data originate from a study of technical replicates of blood from a few donors. TCRdb's table, derived via immunoSEQ multiplex PCR, lists solely in-frame clones and lacks some. Found here are 95,000 to 100,000 clones, 96% of them singletons; the top ten hold 0.2% to 0.25%. Sequencing was carried out using T cells isolated from PBMCs. This receptor was obtained from a human donor in good health. V is TRBV5-1 and J is TRBJ1-1; 9 positions agree with TRBD1. CDR3 sequence: CASSLGQGGMNTEAFF. DNA for the CDR3: TGCGCCAGCAGCTTGGGACAGGGGGGAATGAACACTGAAGCTTTCTTT. Based on the CDR3 plus reference TRBV5-1 and TRBJ1-1, the full variable domain is KAGVTQTPRYLIKTRGQQVTLSCSPISGHRSVSWYQQTPGQGLQFLFEYFSETQRNKGNFPGRFSGRQFSNSRSEMNVSTLELGDSALYLCASSLGQGGMNTEAFFGQGTRLTVV.